This note documents a single TCR beta chain sequence. The antigen is undetermined. This record belongs to a study of cytomegalovirus exposure and HLA in healthy donors. Study-wide findings and caveats: Investigators reported some 150 TCR beta chains as tied to cytomegalovirus. Three CMV-associated chains were confirmed in vitro to be specific for CMV antigens. One later analysis, an examination of the 120 validation repertoires, found that first-cohort TCR clusters tended to co-occur in them. Most TCR sequences were rare, but some public TCRs occurred in many donors.

Trimming pared 3 bases from V and 2 bases from J, leaving 18 bases between. The germline gives CDR1 SGHNT, CDR2 YENEEA. The CDR3 loop spans 17 amino acids. Clones were read by immunoSEQ multiplex PCR, and TCRdb kept only the in-frame ones, dropping some. Of some 84,000 clones in the sample, roughly 91% were seen once. The rearrangement joins TRBV11-3 to TRBJ2-3; D is possibly TRBD1 (6 bases). The sample taken for sequencing was PBMCs. The source is a man aged 25-45 years in good health and CMV-seronegative. As DNA, the CDR3 is TGTGCCAGCAGCTTCTTGGACAGCCACTCATACACAGATACGCAGTATTTT. The encoded protein is CASSFLDSHSYTDTQYF.